The sequence of this T cell receptor beta chain was determined in a study of sequential checkpoint blockade in melanoma. Study background: Each arm's sequence ended with maintenance nivolumab. About 89 pretreatment tumor DNA samples were TCRβ immunosequenced. Overall study findings and caveats: In arm A, pretreatment tumor clonality was associated with response.

The treatment denotes: randomized to nivolumab then ipilimumab (arm A) or the reverse (arm B). Trimming removed 5 bases at V and 5 bases at J, with 15 bases between. Germline CDR1 SGHNT, CDR2 YENEEA. The CDR3 length is 14 residues. This clone was counted ten times or more. What it binds is not known. TCRdb's copy holds only in-frame clones and misses some; the assay was immunoSEQ multiplex PCR. Here the sample spans about 3,200 clones, about a fifth being singletons. The rearrangement links TRBV11-3 to TRBJ2-5; either TRBD1 or TRBD2 may supply D (6 bases each). This receptor was taken from a human donor with melanoma. The starting material was tumor tissue (inferred from file names), obtained from a patient given nivolumab and ipilimumab in sequence. The CDR3 bases are TGTGCCAGCAGCACCCCCTGGGGGGCGGAGACCCAGTACTTC. Its protein is CASSTPWGAETQYF.